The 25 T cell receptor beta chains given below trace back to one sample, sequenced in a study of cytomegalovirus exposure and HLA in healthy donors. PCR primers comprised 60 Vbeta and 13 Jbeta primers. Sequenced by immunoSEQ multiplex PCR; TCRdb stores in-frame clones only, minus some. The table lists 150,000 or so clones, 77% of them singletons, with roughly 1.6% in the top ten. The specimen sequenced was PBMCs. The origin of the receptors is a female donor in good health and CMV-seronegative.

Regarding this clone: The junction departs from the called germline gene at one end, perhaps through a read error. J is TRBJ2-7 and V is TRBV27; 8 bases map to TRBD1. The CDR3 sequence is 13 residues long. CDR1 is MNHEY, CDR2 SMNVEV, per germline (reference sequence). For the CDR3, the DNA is TGTGCCAGCAGTCCGGGACAGGACTACGAGCGGTACTTC. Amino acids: CASSPGQDYERYF.

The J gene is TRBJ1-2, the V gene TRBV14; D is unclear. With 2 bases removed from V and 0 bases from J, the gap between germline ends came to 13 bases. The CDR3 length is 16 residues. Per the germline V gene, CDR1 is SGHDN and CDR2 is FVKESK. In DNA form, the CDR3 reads TGTGCCAGCAGCCAAACCGACGGGTTTGCTAACTATGGCTACACCTTC. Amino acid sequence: CASSQTDGFANYGYTF.

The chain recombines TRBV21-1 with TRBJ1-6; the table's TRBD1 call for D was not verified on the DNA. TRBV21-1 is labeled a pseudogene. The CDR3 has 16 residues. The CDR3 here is CASTSGTGVGNSPLHF. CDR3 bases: TGTGCCAGCACCTCCGGGACAGGGGTAGGAAATTCACCCCTCCACTTT.

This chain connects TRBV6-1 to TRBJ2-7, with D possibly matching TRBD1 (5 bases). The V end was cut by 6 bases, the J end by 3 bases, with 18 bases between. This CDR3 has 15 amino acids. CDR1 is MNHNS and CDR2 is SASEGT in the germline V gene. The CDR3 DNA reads TGTGCCAGCAGGGACACCCTCTTGTTAGGCTACGAGCAGTACTTC. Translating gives CASRDTLLLGYEQYF.

DNA of the CDR3: TGTGCCAGCAGTTACCCCGGGGGGGGGTTAAACATTCAGTACTTC. Translating it yields CASSYPGGGLNIQYF. The chain combines TRBV25-1 with TRBJ2-4; 8 bases fit TRBD2. The CDR3 is made up of 15 amino acids. J was trimmed by 6 bases and V by 5 bases; bases with no gene match: 9. Germline V lookup: CDR1 MGHDK, CDR2 SYGVNS. Full variable domain (rest looked up from reference TRBV25-1 and TRBJ2-4): EADIYQTPRYLVIGTGKKITLECSQTMGHDKMYWYQQDPGMELHLIHYSYGVNSTEKGDLSSESTVSRIRTEHFPLTLESARPSHTSQYLCASSYPGGGLNIQYFGAGTRLSVL.

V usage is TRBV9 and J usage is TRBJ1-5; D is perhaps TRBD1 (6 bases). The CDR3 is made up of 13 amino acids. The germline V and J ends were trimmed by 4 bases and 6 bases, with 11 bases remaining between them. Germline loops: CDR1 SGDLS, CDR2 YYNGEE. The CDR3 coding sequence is TGTGCCAGCAGCCCAGGGGCAAGTCAGCCCCAGCATTTT. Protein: CASSPGASQPQHF. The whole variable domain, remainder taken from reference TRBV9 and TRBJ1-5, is DSGVTQTPKHLITATGQRVTLRCSPRSGDLSVYWYQQSLDQGLQFLIQYYNGEERAKGNILERFSAQQFPDLHSELNLSSLELGDSALYFCASSPGASQPQHFGDGTRLSIL.

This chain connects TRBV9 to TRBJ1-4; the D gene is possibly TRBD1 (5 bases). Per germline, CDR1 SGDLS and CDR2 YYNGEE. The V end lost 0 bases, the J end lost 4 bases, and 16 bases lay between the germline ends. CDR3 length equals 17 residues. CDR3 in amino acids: CASSVAGAFMFNEKLFF. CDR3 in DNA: TGTGCCAGCAGCGTAGCTGGGGCGTTCATGTTTAATGAAAAACTGTTTTTT.

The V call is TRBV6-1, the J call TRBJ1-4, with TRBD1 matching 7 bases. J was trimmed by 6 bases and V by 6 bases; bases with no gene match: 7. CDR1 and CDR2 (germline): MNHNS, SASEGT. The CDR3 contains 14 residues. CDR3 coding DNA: TGTGCCAGCAGCCCAGACAGGGTATATGAAAAACTGTTTTTT. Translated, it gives CASSPDRVYEKLFF.

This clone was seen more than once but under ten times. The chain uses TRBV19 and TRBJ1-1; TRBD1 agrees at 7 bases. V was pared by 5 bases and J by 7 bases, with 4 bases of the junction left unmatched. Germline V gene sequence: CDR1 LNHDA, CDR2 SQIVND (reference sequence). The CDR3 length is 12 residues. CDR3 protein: CASSADRLEAFF. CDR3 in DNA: TGTGCCAGTAGTGCGGACAGGCTTGAAGCTTTCTTT.

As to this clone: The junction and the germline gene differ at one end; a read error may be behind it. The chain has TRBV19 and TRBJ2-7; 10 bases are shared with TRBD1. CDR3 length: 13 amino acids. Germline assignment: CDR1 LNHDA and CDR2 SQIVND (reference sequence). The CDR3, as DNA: TGTGCCAGTAGTTATGACAGGGGGCGCGAGCGGTACTTC. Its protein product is CASSYDRGRERYF. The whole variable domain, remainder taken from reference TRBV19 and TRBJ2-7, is DGGITQSPKYLFRKEGQNVTLSCEQNLNHDAMYWYRQDPGQGLRLIYYSQIVNDFQKGDIAEGYSVSREKKESFPLTVTSAQKNPTAFYLCASSYDRGRERYFGPGTRLTVT.

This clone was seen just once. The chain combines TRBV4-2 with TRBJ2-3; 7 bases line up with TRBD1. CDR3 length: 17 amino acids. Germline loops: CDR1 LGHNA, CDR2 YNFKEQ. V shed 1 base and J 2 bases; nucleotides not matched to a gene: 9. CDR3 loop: CASSQVGGRITTDTQYF. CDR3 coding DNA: TGTGCCAGCAGCCAAGTAGGGGGCCGAATCACCACAGATACGCAGTATTTT.

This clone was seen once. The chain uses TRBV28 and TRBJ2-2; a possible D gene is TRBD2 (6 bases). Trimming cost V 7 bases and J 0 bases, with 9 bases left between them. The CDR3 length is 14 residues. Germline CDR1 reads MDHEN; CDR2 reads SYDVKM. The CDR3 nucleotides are TGTGCCAGCATCCGGGGGACGAACACCGGGGAGCTGTTTTTT. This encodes CASIRGTNTGELFF.

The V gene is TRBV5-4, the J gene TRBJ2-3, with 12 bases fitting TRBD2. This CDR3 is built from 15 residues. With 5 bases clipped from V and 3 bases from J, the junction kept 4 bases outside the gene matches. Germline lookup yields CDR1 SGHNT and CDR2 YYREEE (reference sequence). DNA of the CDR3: TGTGCCAGCAGTCCCGGGACTAGCGGGACAGATACGCAGTATTTT. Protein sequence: CASSPGTSGTDTQYF.

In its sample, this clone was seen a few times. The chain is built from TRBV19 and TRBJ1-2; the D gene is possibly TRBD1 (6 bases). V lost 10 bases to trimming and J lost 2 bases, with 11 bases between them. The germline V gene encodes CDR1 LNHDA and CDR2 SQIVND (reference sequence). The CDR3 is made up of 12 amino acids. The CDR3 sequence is CATSQGNYGYTF. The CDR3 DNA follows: TGTGCCACCTCACAGGGAAACTATGGCTACACCTTC. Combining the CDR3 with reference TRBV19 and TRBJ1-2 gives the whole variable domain DGGITQSPKYLFRKEGQNVTLSCEQNLNHDAMYWYRQDPGQGLRLIYYSQIVNDFQKGDIAEGYSVSREKKESFPLTVTSAQKNPTAFYLCATSQGNYGYTFGSGTRLTVV.

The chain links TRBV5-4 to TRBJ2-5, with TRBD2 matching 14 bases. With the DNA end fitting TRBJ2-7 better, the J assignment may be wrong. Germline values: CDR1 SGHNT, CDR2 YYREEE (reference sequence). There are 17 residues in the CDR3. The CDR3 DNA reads TGTGCCAGCAGCTTCAGGACTAGCGGGGGGATCTCCTACGAGCAGTACTTC. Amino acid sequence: CASSFRTSGGISYEQYF.

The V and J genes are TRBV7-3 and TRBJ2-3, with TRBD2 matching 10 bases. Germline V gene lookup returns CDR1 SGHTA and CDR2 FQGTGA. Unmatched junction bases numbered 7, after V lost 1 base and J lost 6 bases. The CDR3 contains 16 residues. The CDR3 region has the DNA TGTGCCAGCAGCTTAAATCCAGCGGGGGGGCCGGATACGCAGTATTTT. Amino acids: CASSLNPAGGPDTQYF.

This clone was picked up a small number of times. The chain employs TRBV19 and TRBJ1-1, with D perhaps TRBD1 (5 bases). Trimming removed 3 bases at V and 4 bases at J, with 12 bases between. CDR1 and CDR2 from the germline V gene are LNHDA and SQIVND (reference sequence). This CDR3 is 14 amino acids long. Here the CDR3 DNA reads TGTGCCAGTAGTATCGCACTGGGGGGCACTGAAGCTTTCTTT. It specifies CASSIALGGTEAFF.

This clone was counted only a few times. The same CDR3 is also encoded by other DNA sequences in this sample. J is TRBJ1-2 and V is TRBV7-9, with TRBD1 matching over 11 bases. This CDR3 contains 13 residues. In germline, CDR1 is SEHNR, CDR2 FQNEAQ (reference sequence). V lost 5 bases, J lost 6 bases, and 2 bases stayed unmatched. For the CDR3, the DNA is TGTGCCAGCAGCCGGGGACAGGGGGATGGCTACACCTTC. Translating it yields CASSRGQGDGYTF.

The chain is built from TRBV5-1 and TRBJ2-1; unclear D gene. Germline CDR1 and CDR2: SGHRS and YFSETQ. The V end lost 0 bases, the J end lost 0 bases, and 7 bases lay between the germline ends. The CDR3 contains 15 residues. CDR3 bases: TGCGCCAGCAGCTTGGGTACGGTCTCCTACAATGAGCAGTTCTTC. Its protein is CASSLGTVSYNEQFF.

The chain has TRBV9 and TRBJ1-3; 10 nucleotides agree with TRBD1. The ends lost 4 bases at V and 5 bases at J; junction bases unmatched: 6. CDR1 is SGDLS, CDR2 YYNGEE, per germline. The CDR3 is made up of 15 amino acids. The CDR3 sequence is CASSPGTGDRNTIYF. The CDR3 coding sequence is TGTGCCAGCAGCCCAGGGACAGGGGACAGAAACACCATATATTTT.

The CDR3 DNA sequence: TGTGCCAGCACCTATACCGGGAGTAACACTGAAGCTTTCTTT. It translates to CASTYTGSNTEAFF. This sequence joins TRBV6-1 and TRBJ1-1; D ambiguous. Trimming cost V 7 bases and J 2 bases, with 14 bases left between them. The length of the CDR3 is 14 residues. Germline assignment: CDR1 MNHNS and CDR2 SASEGT.

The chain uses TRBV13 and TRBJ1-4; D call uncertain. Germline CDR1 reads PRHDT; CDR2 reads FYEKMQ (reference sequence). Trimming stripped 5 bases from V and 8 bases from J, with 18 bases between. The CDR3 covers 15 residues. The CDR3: CASSATDPGREKLFF. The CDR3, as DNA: TGTGCCAGCAGCGCTACCGACCCGGGAAGGGAAAAACTGTTTTTT.

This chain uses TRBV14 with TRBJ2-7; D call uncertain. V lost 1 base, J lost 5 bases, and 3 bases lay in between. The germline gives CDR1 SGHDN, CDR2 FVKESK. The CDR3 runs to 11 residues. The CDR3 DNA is TGTGCCAGCAGCCAAGTAAACGAGCAGTACTTC. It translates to CASSQVNEQYF.

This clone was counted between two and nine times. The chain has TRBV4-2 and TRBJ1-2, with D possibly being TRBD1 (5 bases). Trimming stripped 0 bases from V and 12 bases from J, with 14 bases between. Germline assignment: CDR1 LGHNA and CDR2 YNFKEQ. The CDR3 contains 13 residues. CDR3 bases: TGTGCCAGCAGCCAAGATTTGAGGCAGGGAAACACCTTC. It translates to CASSQDLRQGNTF.

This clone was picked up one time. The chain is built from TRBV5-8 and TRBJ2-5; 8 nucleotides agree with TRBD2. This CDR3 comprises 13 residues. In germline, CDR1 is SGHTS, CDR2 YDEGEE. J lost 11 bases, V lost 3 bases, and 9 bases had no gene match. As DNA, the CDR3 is TGTGCCAGCAGCTCTCAACGGGGGGGGACGCAGTACTTC. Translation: CASSSQRGGTQYF.